Shown below are 15 T cell receptor beta chains from a single sample sequenced in a study of cytomegalovirus exposure and HLA in healthy donors. Amplification used 60 Vbeta primers and 13 Jbeta primers. Sequencing was performed with immunoSEQ multiplex PCR; in TCRdb, only in-frame clones are kept and a portion is missing. Altogether about 280,000 clones are present, approximately 90% being singletons, with the ten largest covering about 2%. Sequenced sample: PBMCs. These receptors were collected from a woman aged 18-35 years in good health and CMV-seronegative.

This clone was observed a handful of times. The CDR3 coding sequence is TGTGCTAGTGGTTCAGAGACAAAAACAGGGGGCCCGACGAACACCGGGGAGCTGTTTTTT. As protein: CASGSETKTGGPTNTGELFF. J is TRBJ2-2 and V is TRBV12-5; 9 bases match TRBD1. Germline lookup yields CDR1 LGHNT and CDR2 FRNRAP. J lost 0 bases, V lost 4 bases, and 15 bases had no gene match. The CDR3 length is 20 residues.

The chain recombines TRBV19 with TRBJ1-5, with D unclear. The CDR3 extends over 13 amino acids. V lost 1 base, J lost 9 bases, and 10 bases lay in between. Germline V gene lookup returns CDR1 LNHDA and CDR2 SQIVND (reference sequence). The CDR3 nucleotides read TGTGCCAGTAGTATAGCCGCACCGGGGCCCCAGCATTTT. Amino acids: CASSIAAPGPQHF.

The chain employs TRBV7-8 and TRBJ1-4; TRBD1 agrees at 11 bases. With V trimmed by 2 bases and J by 5 bases, 7 bases remained unmatched. This CDR3 has 17 amino acids. The V gene's germline CDR1 is SGHVS and CDR2 FQNEAQ. CDR3 nucleotides: TGTGCCAGCAGCTTAATGAGTTGGGACAGGGGGAATGAAAAACTGTTTTTT. It is translated as CASSLMSWDRGNEKLFF.

The chain joins TRBV6-6 to TRBJ2-5; 13 positions agree with TRBD2. CDR3 length: 16 amino acids. The J segment lost 5 bases and the V segment lost 8 bases, leaving 11 bases of the junction unmatched. Germline values: CDR1 MNHNY, CDR2 SVGAGI (reference sequence). As DNA, the CDR3 is TGTGCCAGCGCGGGCACTAGCGGGGGGGCCGGGGAGACCCAGTACTTC. The encoded protein is CASAGTSGGAGETQYF.

This chain joins TRBV2 and TRBJ1-2; 8 nucleotides match TRBD1. Trimming removed 6 bases from V and 8 bases from J; junction bases left unmatched: 11. CDR1 SNHLY and CDR2 FYNNEI come from the germline V gene. The CDR3 runs to 14 residues. The CDR3 coding sequence is TGTGCCAGCAGGGACACCGGACAGGGACAAGGCTACACCTTC. Its protein is CASRDTGQGQGYTF.

About this clone: Within the sample, other DNA sequences also encode this same CDR3. The chain links TRBV18 to TRBJ1-1; D is perhaps TRBD1 (5 bases). The ends were cut back, 6 bases at V and 0 bases at J, with 8 bases in the middle. The CDR3 consists of 13 residues. Germline values: CDR1 KGHSH, CDR2 LQKENI. The CDR3 sequence: CASSGGVNTEAFF. The CDR3, as DNA: TGTGCCAGCTCGGGGGGGGTGAACACTGAAGCTTTCTTT.

In nucleotides, the CDR3 is TGTGCCAGCAGCTTTCATCTAATCACAGATACGCAGTATTTT. Its protein product is CASSFHLITDTQYF. This chain joins TRBV7-2 and TRBJ2-3; D gene ambiguous. Trimming removed 3 bases from V and 2 bases from J, with 9 bases in between. Germline lookup yields CDR1 SGHTA and CDR2 FQGNSA. The CDR3 extends over 14 amino acids.

This clone was detected only once. The J gene is TRBJ2-1, the V gene TRBV4-2; 12 nucleotides line up with TRBD2. Germline loops: CDR1 LGHNA, CDR2 YNFKEQ. The CDR3 covers 17 residues. V shed 4 bases, J shed 8 bases, and the junction held 12 bases outside the gene matches. The CDR3 spells CASSPPIASGGADEQFF. The CDR3 nucleotides are TGTGCCAGCAGCCCCCCTATTGCTAGCGGGGGGGCCGATGAGCAGTTCTTC.

The chain couples TRBV6-6 to TRBJ2-7; TRBD1 agrees at 10 bases. This CDR3 has 15 amino acids. Trimming at V came to 6 bases and at J to 4 bases, leaving 9 bases not matched to a gene. Germline CDR1 reads MNHNY; CDR2 reads SVGAGI (reference sequence). The CDR3 spells CASRSKTGGAYEQYF. CDR3 sequence (DNA): TGTGCCAGCAGATCTAAGACAGGGGGCGCATACGAGCAGTACTTC.

The chain uses TRBV19 and TRBJ1-1; 7 nucleotides match TRBD1. V was pared by 3 bases and J by 0 bases, with 4 bases of the junction left unmatched. The germline V gene encodes CDR1 LNHDA and CDR2 SQIVND (reference sequence). The CDR3 spans 15 residues. The CDR3 nucleotides read TGTGCCAGTAGTATGGGGGACAGTTTGAACACTGAAGCTTTCTTT. Translating it yields CASSMGDSLNTEAFF.

This clone has a handful of counts. This rearrangement joins TRBV6-5 to TRBJ2-5; 11 nucleotides line up with TRBD1. From germline, CDR1 is MNHEY and CDR2 SVGAGI. The V segment lost 2 bases and the J segment 5 bases; nucleotides outside the gene matches: 7. This CDR3 has 16 amino acids. CDR3 nucleotide sequence: TGTGCCAGCAGTTACAGACGGACAGGGGGCGCGGAGACCCAGTACTTC. Amino acids: CASSYRRTGGAETQYF.

This clone came up once. This chain joins TRBV29-1 and TRBJ1-3; D call uncertain. The length of the CDR3 is 11 residues. V dropped 6 bases and J dropped 8 bases, with 11 bases sitting between them. Germline V CDR1 and CDR2: SQVTM, ANQGSEA. The CDR3 spells CSVVGGDTIYF. The CDR3 nucleotides are TGCAGCGTGGTGGGAGGAGACACCATATATTTT.

This clone was seen only once. At the DNA level, this CDR3 is encoded by other sequences in the same sample as well. The chain couples TRBV2 to TRBJ1-6, with D maybe TRBD1 (5 bases). This CDR3 has 13 amino acids. Between the trimmed V and J ends, which lost 11 bases and 6 bases, there was a span of 14 bases. Germline V gene data show CDR1 as SNHLY and CDR2 as FYNNEI. CDR3 sequence: CAGGVWLNSPLHF. CDR3 sequence (DNA): TGTGCCGGAGGGGTCTGGCTTAATTCACCCCTCCACTTT. The full variable domain, with the rest looked up from reference TRBV2 and TRBJ1-6, is EPEVTQTPSHQVTQMGQEVILRCVPISNHLYFYWYRQILGQKVEFLVSFYNNEISEKSEIFDDQFSVERPDGSNFTLKIRSTKLEDSAMYFCAGGVWLNSPLHFGNGTRLTVT.

To note about this clone: The junction and the germline gene differ at one end; a read error may be behind it. This chain uses TRBV7-9 with TRBJ1-1, with D perhaps matching TRBD1 (5 bases). The germline V gene encodes CDR1 SEHNR and CDR2 FQNEAQ (reference sequence). This CDR3 is 18 amino acids long. CDR3 sequence reads: CSSSLSPLGVEMNTEAFF. Here the CDR3 DNA reads TGTTCCAGCAGCTTATCTCCCCTAGGGGTGGAGATGAACACTGAAGCTTTCTTT.

The chain employs TRBV5-4 and TRBJ1-2, with a possible D match to TRBD1 (6 bases). Germline V gene sequence: CDR1 SGHNT, CDR2 YYREEE (reference sequence). The CDR3 covers 14 residues. With 2 bases removed from V and 5 bases from J, the gap between germline ends came to 13 bases. CDR3 sequence (DNA): TGTGCCAGCAGCTTAAATGACAGGTTTTATGGCTACACCTTC. Translating gives CASSLNDRFYGYTF.